This entry is about one TCR beta chain. The repertoire was sequenced with immunoSEQ multiplex PCR; TCRdb's copy has only in-frame clones and lacks some. The profile covers roughly 700,000 clones, with roughly 70% appearing a single time and 1.7% taken by the ten largest. The data originate from a study of shared clonotypes between healthy human individuals. Study-level information: Each donor contributed plates that comprised three CD4 naive, three CD4 memory, two CD8 naive and one CD8 memory.

Trimming shortened V by 8 bases and J by 3 bases, and 6 bases separated the two germline ends. Germline assignment: CDR1 MNHEY and CDR2 SMNVEV (reference sequence). This CDR3 comprises 11 residues. Sequenced material: memory CD4+ T cells sorted from blood. Indicated subset: CD45RA-negative fraction. This TCR was sampled from a young woman in good health. The V gene is TRBV27, the J gene TRBJ2-3, with D possibly being TRBD2 (5 bases). CDR3 loop: CASRTTDTQYF. CDR3 nucleotide sequence: TGTGCCAGCCGGACTACAGATACGCAGTATTTT.